What follows is one TCR beta chain and its context. This clonotype was seen repeatedly, ten times or more. The specificity of this receptor is unknown. No base quality values were provided; no much bigger clone lies one nucleotide off. The hyperthyroidism patients were 18 to 65 years old and newly diagnosed, with a disease duration of less than 2 months. Patients with other autoimmune diseases, uncontrolled infections, pregnancy or lactation were excluded from the study. Diagnosis was based on clinical symptoms, serum thyroxine, TRAb, thyroid ultrasound and orbital computed tomography. Total RNA was extracted with Trizol reagent and quality-checked on an Agilent 2100 Bioanalyzer. TCR beta CDR3 regions were amplified from RNA transcripts for repertoire sequencing. A first-round RT-PCR used HTBI primers with the Qiagen OneStep RT-PCR kit, followed by a second-round multiplex PCR, size selection and purification. Libraries were sequenced on an Illumina HiSeq2000 using paired-end 100 bp reads. From the authors' description of their analysis: SOAPnuke was used for read processing, and reads with adapters, uncalled bases, a mean Phred below 15, or no exact constant-primer or identifier match were discarded. COPE v1.2.5 was used to merge the high-quality paired reads. Each unique nucleotide sequence was defined as a clonotype, and clonotypes were aligned to IMGT TRB V, D and J references with MiTCR v1.1. Only V-J combinations with frequency above 0.0001 were analysed, covering more than 99% of repertoires. For each V-J combination, a TCR clonal expansion and chaos score was defined as the ratio of F50 clonal expansion to chaos observed in the TCRdist matrix. Welch's t-statistics and random forest were used to reduce features to more than ten V-J combinations, which were fed into a naive Bayes classifier. The similarity between thyroid and blood repertoires was quantified using the Morisita-Horn index. TCRdb applied fastp at Q25 and MiXCR to the public reads, then kept only in-frame beta chains. Each entry is one CDR3 protein sequence, shown with its most common DNA and genes. It is TCRdb's table, rather than the study itself, that gives the V and J calls and clone size. The sample table holds around 590,000 distinct CDR3 sequences, of which less than 45% were seen once. Together, the top ten hold about 4% of the sample.

The sample is drawn from a study of Graves' ophthalmopathy and Graves' hyperthyroidism (dated by TCRdb to between 2017 and 2018). As for the study more broadly: Hyperthyroidism was defined as stable when no progression to ophthalmopathy occurred within 18 months of follow-up. A discovery set of about 99 patients (43 ophthalmopathy, 60 or so stable hyperthyroidism) was enrolled to explore V-J signatures distinguishing ophthalmopathy from hyperthyroidism. For independent validation, a separate cohort was made up of fewer than 20 hyperthyroidism patients plus 17 patients who later progressed from hyperthyroidism to ophthalmopathy. Following sampling, methimazole starting at 30 mg daily was administered to hyperthyroidism patients, and high-dose intravenous methylprednisolone was administered to ophthalmopathy patients. In about 6 hyperthyroidism patients, T-cell repertoires of thyroid tissue and blood were compared. In total, around 130 blood samples were TCR-sequenced: approximately 42 ophthalmopathy, some 80 hyperthyroidism and approximately 17 hyperthyroidism-to-ophthalmopathy patients. TCR beta repertoire signatures were used to distinguish Graves' ophthalmopathy from Graves' hyperthyroidism and to predict progression to ophthalmopathy.

Here is what the overall study found, with its caveats: Most expanded thyroid clonotypes with a frequency above 0.001 also appeared in blood, which suggests that blood repertoires may reflect the immune response in the thyroid. In validation, the model predicted ophthalmopathy progression with 70.59% sensitivity and 72.22% specificity; some 13 predicted patients were CT-confirmed with GO in a median of about 6.1 months. No statistical method was used to set the sample size in advance, and the investigators knew which group each participant was assigned to. In cross-validation, the 13-signature model distinguished ophthalmopathy from stable hyperthyroidism with around 86% sensitivity and around 83% specificity, while in the test set the corresponding values were about 80% and 75%.

The sequenced sample consisted of peripheral blood or thyroid tissue (not recorded which). The sequence derives from an adult man with Graves' hyperthyroidism.

At the DNA level, the sequence is TGTGCCAGCAGCCCGACTACGCGGGGGGCCCAAGAGACCCAGTACTTC. Translated, it reads CASSPTTRGAQETQYF. The chain couples TRBV12-3 or TRBV12-4 to TRBJ2-5; the central 8 bases match TRBD2. Including cysteine and phenylalanine, the CDR3 has 16 amino acids. Of all the DNA, just the CDR3 is kept, 48 bases in frame from base 1. The germline V and J ends show losses of 6 bases and 1 base respectively, and no gene match explains 10 bases of the junction.